This record looks at one T cell receptor (beta chain) sequence and its context. These data are taken from a study of Graves' ophthalmopathy and Graves' hyperthyroidism. Amplified TCR beta CDR3 regions were obtained using RNA transcripts as template. HTBI primers primed a first-round RT-PCR, and a second-round multiplex PCR followed. TCRdb reprocessed the multiplex PCR reads via MiXCR and lists one record per CDR3 protein. This sample carries 450,000 or so distinct CDR3 sequences, about an eighth of them seen once, and the ten largest clones take approximately 9.8%. Moderate-to-severe activity, CAS ≥3, NOSPECS ≥4 and duration under 3 months were recorded for donors with ophthalmopathy. The CDR3 consists of 15 residues. CDR1 and CDR2 from the germline V gene are LGHNA and YNFKEQ. Trimming at V came to 2 bases and at J to 6 bases, leaving 8 bases not matched to a gene.

The specimen sequenced was blood. The genes are TRBV4-2 and TRBJ1-1; TRBD1 matches at 8 bases. The sequence came from a woman between 25 and 40 years old with Graves' ophthalmopathy. This CDR3 is CASSQNTGGFAEAFF. As DNA, the CDR3 is TGTGCCAGCAGCCAAAACACAGGGGGTTTCGCTGAAGCTTTCTTT.